This T cell receptor beta chain is drawn from a study of human T cells and chemical hapten exposure. Study outcomes and limitations: PT1 expanded TCR counts correlated positively with patch test score.

Stated time point: patch test 1, 2 weeks after DPC sensitization. The treatment here: therapeutic diphenylcyclopropenone sensitization with weekly scalp DPC. TCRdb recomputed calls from the RACE reads with MiXCR, one row per CDR3 protein. The sample contains just under 350,000 distinct CDR3 sequences, 6% to 8.5% of which appear only once. Germline CDR1 and CDR2: SGHAT and FQNNGV. V was cut by 1 base and J by 2 bases, with 14 bases left in between. CDR3 length: 17 amino acids. Regarding this clonotype: What it recognizes is unknown.

The rearrangement joins TRBV11-2 to TRBJ1-4; D gene uncertain. Here the sequenced sample was whole blood, taken in connection with sensitization to the hapten diphenylcyclopropenone (DPC). The origin of this receptor is a woman under 30 with alopecia areata. Some clones in this sample may be carry-over from other donors' samples. The CDR3 region is CASSLAGTPRTNEKLFF. The CDR3 DNA sequence: TGTGCCAGCAGCTTAGCAGGCACGCCACGGACTAATGAAAAACTGTTTTTT.